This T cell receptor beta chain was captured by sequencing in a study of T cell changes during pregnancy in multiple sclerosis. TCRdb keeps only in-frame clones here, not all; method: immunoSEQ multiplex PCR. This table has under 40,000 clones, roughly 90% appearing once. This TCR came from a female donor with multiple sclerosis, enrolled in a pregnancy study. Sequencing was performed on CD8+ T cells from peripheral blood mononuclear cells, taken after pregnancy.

In DNA, the CDR3 is TGTGCCTGGGCCGGCGGGGGGCTCTCTGGAAACACCATATATTTT. It yields the protein CAWAGGGLSGNTIYF. V usage is TRBV30 and J usage is TRBJ1-3; TRBD1 might be the D (6 bases). This CDR3 region has 15 residues. With 5 bases removed from V and 0 bases from J, the gap between germline ends came to 14 bases. Germline V gives CDR1 GTSNPN, CDR2 SVGIG (reference sequence).